This record covers a single T cell receptor (beta chain). These data belong to a study of blood T cell repertoires in COVID-19. The overall study: In each case, the material was cDNA or gDNA derived from T cells, B-cell-depleted T cells, or PBMCs.

The CDR3 runs 18 residues. V lost 7 bases, J lost 4 bases, and 30 bases lay in between. Germline lookup yields CDR1 SQVTM and CDR2 ANQGSEA. Assay: immunoSEQ multiplex PCR; the TCRdb copy retains only in-frame clones and omits some. Here the sample spans about 120,000 clones, almost 80% being singletons. The TCR originated in a woman older than 75 with active or convalescent COVID-19. Specimen: peripheral blood. The J gene is TRBJ2-3, the V gene TRBV29-1; the D gene is possibly TRBD1 (8 bases). CDR3 protein: CSANRGDGGAGPADTQYF. CDR3 bases: TGCAGCGCGAACAGGGGGGACGGTGGAGCGGGACCAGCAGATACGCAGTATTTT.